Listed below are T cell receptor beta chains from one sample, sequenced in a study of radiotherapy plus CTLA-4 blockade in lung cancer. Produced via immunoSEQ multiplex PCR; TCRdb's table is partial and in-frame only. In the table there are roughly 100,000 clones, about four fifths of which are singletons. The starting material was peripheral blood, obtained from a patient treated with radiotherapy plus ipilimumab. The receptors were gathered from a human donor with non-small cell lung cancer that progressed on radiotherapy plus ipilimumab. Each CDR3 is given with its conserved first and last residue. D genes are given only for firm matches. Where a row states a size, it is once, few, many or the class of an expanded clone; other rows omit it.

size | J | D | V | CDR3
- | TRBJ2-5 | - | TRBV2 | CASILLLQETQYF
- | TRBJ2-3 | - | TRBV7-6 | CASSSGAGMPSTDTQYF
- | TRBJ1-1 | - | TRBV18 | CASSRQENTEAFF
- | TRBJ2-3 | - | TRBV4-1 | CASSQIDLGVSTDTQYF
- | TRBJ2-2 | TRBD2 | TRBV7-2 | CASSSGASGRSGELFF
- | TRBJ1-2 | - | TRBV25-1 | CASSESRTASYGYTF
- | TRBJ2-1 | TRBD2 | TRBV7-3 | CASSLMPGGVYNEQFF
- | TRBJ2-2 | - | TRBV2 | CASSWDWSAAGELFF
- | TRBJ1-1 | TRBD1 | TRBV19 | CASSIGTGPPSTEAFF
- | TRBJ2-2 | - | TRBV28 | CATHATNTGELFF
few | TRBJ1-1 | - | TRBV10-2 | CASSDPSRSTEAFF
few | TRBJ1-4 | - | TRBV27 | CASSFLGLANEKLFF
few | TRBJ2-3 | TRBD1 | TRBV7-9 | CASSPLTGIMTDTQYF
- | TRBJ1-2 | - | TRBV6-1 | CASRNGPSAVGYTF
- | TRBJ2-3 | - | TRBV10-3 | CATTGADTQYF
- | TRBJ1-1 | - | TRBV18 | CASSPSAQKNTEAFF
- | TRBJ1-3 | - | TRBV19 | CASSLQGNSGNTIYF
- | TRBJ2-3 | - | TRBV5-1 | CASSFDGDTQYF
- | TRBJ1-1 | - | TRBV9 | CASSAWVFGDTEAFF
- | TRBJ2-3 | - | TRBV6-6 | CASNTDSTDTQYF
- | TRBJ1-2 | TRBD1 | TRBV19 | CANKQGTHGYTF
- | TRBJ2-6 | TRBD2 | TRBV7-9 | CASSVSGGPASGANVLTF
few | TRBJ1-5 | TRBD1 | TRBV7-8 | CASSLAAGGAGQPQHF
- | TRBJ2-3 | TRBD2 | TRBV4-1 | CASSPLGGRGGAINTQYF
- | TRBJ1-5 | - | TRBV2 | CASSEAQVWDLQPQHF
once | TRBJ2-3 | - | TRBV28 | CASSGTGDTQYF
- | TRBJ2-5 | TRBD2 | TRBV28 | CASSTWGTSGIRRQETQYF
once | TRBJ2-4 | - | TRBV5-1 | CASSPGVAKNIQYF
once | TRBJ2-2 | - | TRBV9 | CASSPRERLNTGELFF
- | TRBJ1-1 | - | TRBV7-6 | CASSQESRAEAFF
- | TRBJ1-4 | TRBD1 | TRBV2 | CASRVRSGGENEKLFF
- | TRBJ1-3 | - | TRBV6-1 | CASLKGELGNTIYF
- | TRBJ1-1 | TRBD1 | TRBV28 | CASMEPGETGGRAEAFF
- | TRBJ2-2 | TRBD2 | TRBV10-2 | CASSELAGVYPGELFF
- | TRBJ2-3 | - | TRBV6-1 | CASSDAGAKDTQYF
- | TRBJ1-2 | TRBD1 | TRBV19 | CASEDRVTYGYTF
- | TRBJ2-5 | - | TRBV9 | CASSVGGTQETQYF
once | TRBJ2-1 | TRBD2 | TRBV4-2 | CASSTLAGEAYNEQFF
- | TRBJ2-5 | - | TRBV5-1 | CASSFLDQETQYF
- | TRBJ2-3 | TRBD2 | TRBV5-1 | CATKQLAGRTDTQYF
- | TRBJ2-5 | - | TRBV7-3 | CASSLGAQETQYF
- | TRBJ1-2 | TRBD1 | TRBV10-3 | CAIRGQGASYGYTF
- | TRBJ1-1 | - | TRBV2 | CASRVQGRTEAFF
- | TRBJ1-1 | - | TRBV27 | CASSFIRGSEAFF